Following are 27 T cell receptor beta chains from one sample sequenced in a study of OX40 agonist ivuxolimab in advanced cancers. This table comes from immunoSEQ multiplex PCR, and its TCRdb copy is limited to in-frame clones, with some not included. In the table there are about 63,000 clones, roughly nine tenths of which are singletons. Sequenced here: CD4+ or CD8+ T cells sorted from blood, sampled in a trial of the OX40 agonist ivuxolimab. These receptors all come from an adult with an advanced solid tumor such as melanoma, head and neck, liver or kidney cancer.

The chain has TRBV27 and TRBJ2-1; tentative D call: TRBD2 (6 bases). Germline CDR1 reads MNHEY; CDR2 reads SMNVEV (reference sequence). Between the trimmed V and J ends, which lost 6 bases and 6 bases, there was a span of 27 bases. The CDR3 is 18 amino acids. The CDR3 nucleotides read TGTGCCAGCAGCCACGAAGGGCGGGATATCCCTTTCTCCAATGAGCAGTTCTTC. The encoded protein is CASSHEGRDIPFSNEQFF.

The rearrangement joins TRBV14 to TRBJ2-2; D unresolved. CDR3 size: 14 residues. V was shortened by 0 bases and J by 7 bases, with 9 bases between the two germline ends. In germline, CDR1 is SGHDN, CDR2 FVKESK. The CDR3 region has the DNA TGTGCCAGCAGCCAAGATCGATATAGCGGGGAGCTGTTTTTT. Translated: CASSQDRYSGELFF.

V gene TRBV13 combines with J gene TRBJ1-4; no clear D. Trimming took off 5 bases at V and 5 bases at J, with 9 bases between the two ends. This CDR3 region has 13 residues. Germline CDR1 reads PRHDT; CDR2 reads FYEKMQ (reference sequence). The CDR3 reads CASSVGVNEKLFF. The CDR3 DNA sequence: TGTGCCAGCAGCGTCGGGGTGAATGAAAAACTGTTTTTT.

This rearrangement joins TRBV6-5 to TRBJ1-4; D ambiguous. This CDR3 is built from 13 residues. Trimming pared 6 bases from V and 6 bases from J, leaving 11 bases between. Germline V gene data show CDR1 as MNHEY and CDR2 as SVGAGI. The CDR3 bases are TGTGCCAGCAGGGGCCAAGAGGATGAAAAACTGTTTTTT. Its protein is CASRGQEDEKLFF.

This clone was detected once. The CDR3 loop is CASSPGRGVNTEAFF. CDR3 coding DNA: TGTGCCAGCAGCCCCGGGAGGGGAGTGAACACTGAAGCTTTCTTT. The V gene is TRBV11-3, the J gene TRBJ1-1; TRBD1 might be the D (5 bases). This CDR3 has 15 residues. Trimming cost V 5 bases and J 0 bases, with 13 bases left between them. Germline assignment: CDR1 SGHNT and CDR2 YENEEA. The complete variable domain, with remaining parts taken from reference TRBV11-3 and TRBJ1-1, reads EAGVVQSPRYKIIEKKQPVAFWCNPISGHNTLYWYLQNLGQGPELLIRYENEEAVDDSQLPKDRFSAERLKGVDSTLKIQPAELGDSAVYLCASSPGRGVNTEAFFGQGTRLTVV.

The V call is TRBV9, the J call TRBJ2-5; D unclear. Trimming pared 4 bases from V and 4 bases from J, leaving 11 bases between. Per the germline V gene, CDR1 is SGDLS and CDR2 is YYNGEE. The CDR3 extends over 13 amino acids. The CDR3 loop is CASSPQWGETQYF. Here the CDR3 DNA reads TGTGCCAGCAGCCCTCAGTGGGGAGAGACCCAGTACTTC.

The J gene is TRBJ2-7, the V gene TRBV18, with D possibly TRBD2 on 5 matching bases. The CDR3 loop spans 17 amino acids. The germline V gene encodes CDR1 KGHSH and CDR2 LQKENI. V was pared by 3 bases and J by 3 bases, with 21 bases between. CDR3 sequence (DNA): TGTGCCAGCTCACCTCTAGGGCGAGGGATGAGTAGCTACGAGCAGTACTTC. Translated: CASSPLGRGMSSYEQYF. The complete variable domain, with remaining parts taken from reference TRBV18 and TRBJ2-7, reads NAGVMQNPRHLVRRRGQEARLRCSPMKGHSHVYWYRQLPEEGLKFMVYLQKENIIDESGMPKERFSAEFPKEGPSILRIQQVVRGDSAAYFCASSPLGRGMSSYEQYFGPGTRLTVT.

This chain uses TRBV10-2 with TRBJ2-7, with TRBD2 as a possible D gene (5 bases). This CDR3 has 13 residues. Germline V gives CDR1 WSHSY, CDR2 SAAADI. V was clipped by 4 bases and J by 3 bases, with 10 bases between them. The CDR3 DNA is TGCGCCAGCAGTGCGAGGGTGGGCTACGAGCAGTACGTC. This sequence encodes CASSARVGYEQYV.

This chain uses TRBV6-5 with TRBJ2-7; possibly TRBD2 for D (6 bases). Looked up from germline, CDR1 is MNHEY and CDR2 is SVGAGI. V shed 2 bases and J shed 1 base, with 12 bases lying between them. CDR3 length: 15 residues. For the CDR3, the DNA is TGTGCCAGCAGTTACGCGGGGTATAGTTCCTACGAGCAGTACTTC. Its protein is CASSYAGYSSYEQYF.

The genes are TRBV29-1 and TRBJ2-7; TRBD2 agrees at 9 bases. This CDR3 spans 13 amino acids. The germline gives CDR1 SQVTM, CDR2 ANQGSEA. Written as DNA, the CDR3 is TGCGGTGTGACTAGCGGTGAAACCTACGAGCAGTACTTC. Protein product: CGVTSGETYEQYF.

This CDR3 is CASSFVIEGNEQFF. In DNA, the CDR3 is TGTGCCAGCAGTTTTGTAATAGAGGGCAATGAGCAGTTCTTC. This chain uses TRBV28 with TRBJ2-1; possible D gene TRBD2, 5 bases. V lost 3 bases and J 6 bases, leaving 12 bases between the germline ends. The CDR3 has 14 residues. The V gene's germline CDR1 is MDHEN and CDR2 SYDVKM.

As DNA, the CDR3 is TGTGCCAGCAGGGAGCAGGGGGCGCGAAACGAGCAGTACGTC. It encodes CASREQGARNEQYV. V gene TRBV27 combines with J gene TRBJ2-7, with 8 nucleotides matching TRBD1. This CDR3 has 14 residues. Trimming at V came to 6 bases and at J to 5 bases, leaving 9 bases not matched to a gene. From germline, CDR1 is MNHEY and CDR2 SMNVEV (reference sequence).

This clone was observed a few times. The V gene is TRBV4-1, the J gene TRBJ2-1, with TRBD1 matching over 8 bases. CDR1 MGHRA and CDR2 YSYEKL come from the germline V gene. J lost 16 bases, V lost 2 bases, and 7 bases had no gene match. This CDR3 comprises 12 residues. The CDR3 region is CASSQLGQVVFF. The CDR3 nucleotides are TGCGCCAGCAGCCAACTGGGACAGGTAGTTTTCTTC.

This clone came up a few times. The rearrangement links TRBV11-3 to TRBJ2-3; weak D call: TRBD2 (5 bases). Per the germline V gene, CDR1 is SGHNT and CDR2 is YENEEA. The CDR3 runs to 13 residues. The germline V and J ends were trimmed by 0 bases and 6 bases, with 7 bases remaining between them. CDR3 in DNA: TGTGCCAGCAGCTTAGACCCGGGGGATACGCAGTATTTT. Translated, it gives CASSLDPGDTQYF. The variable domain in full, completed from reference TRBV11-3 and TRBJ2-3, reads EAGVVQSPRYKIIEKKQPVAFWCNPISGHNTLYWYLQNLGQGPELLIRYENEEAVDDSQLPKDRFSAERLKGVDSTLKIQPAELGDSAVYLCASSLDPGDTQYFGPGTRLTVL.

This rearrangement joins TRBV27 to TRBJ1-1; D is possibly TRBD1 (6 bases). CDR3 length: 15 residues. The V and J ends lost 0 bases and 3 bases respectively, with 11 bases between them. Germline V gene data show CDR1 as MNHEY and CDR2 as SMNVEV (reference sequence). The CDR3 region is CASSLSQGIDTEAFF. The CDR3 coding sequence is TGTGCCAGCAGTTTATCCCAGGGGATCGACACTGAAGCTTTCTTT.

The V and J genes are TRBV5-1 and TRBJ2-2; D call uncertain. The length of the CDR3 is 17 residues. Germline V gives CDR1 SGHRS, CDR2 YFSETQ. Trimming took off 4 bases at V and 3 bases at J, with 19 bases between the two ends. The DNA for the CDR3 is TGCGCCAGCAGCCCCCCCGGTGGTGCCCGGGACACCGGGGAGCTGTTTTTT. Amino acid sequence: CASSPPGGARDTGELFF.

The genes are TRBV6-5 and TRBJ1-5; D is uncertain. V lost 0 bases and J 2 bases, leaving 8 bases between the germline ends. The CDR3 runs 15 residues. Looked up from germline, CDR1 is MNHEY and CDR2 is SVGAGI. CDR3 in DNA: TGTGCCAGCAGTTACTCGAGCGGTGGCAATCAGCCCCAGCATTTT. This translates into CASSYSSGGNQPQHF.

Only one count was recorded for this clone. This rearrangement joins TRBV7-8 to TRBJ2-2; D possibly corresponds to TRBD1 (6 bases). V was clipped by 5 bases and J by 9 bases, with 10 bases between them. The germline CDR1 and CDR2 sequences are SGHVS and FQNEAQ. The CDR3 consists of 12 residues. The CDR3 DNA reads TGTGCCAGCAGCCCACAGGGTAGGGAGCTGTTTTTT. Translation gives CASSPQGRELFF.

This clone was seen only a few times. The chain links TRBV7-3 to TRBJ2-7; 11 nucleotides match TRBD1. J gave up 2 bases and V 7 bases, and 1 base lay outside the gene matches. The CDR3 is 13 residues long. Germline values: CDR1 SGHTA, CDR2 FQGTGA. Here the CDR3 reads CASKDRGPYEQYF. For the CDR3, the DNA is TGTGCCAGCAAGGACAGGGGGCCCTACGAGCAGTACTTC.

This chain connects TRBV11-3 to TRBJ2-7; TRBD2 agrees at 7 bases. Germline CDR1 SGHNT, CDR2 YENEEA. Trimming took 3 bases from V and 3 from J; bases not matched to a gene: 2. This CDR3 has 13 amino acids. The CDR3 DNA sequence: TGTGCCAGCAGCTTTGGCGGGAGCTACGAGCAGTACTTC. Translation: CASSFGGSYEQYF.

The V gene is TRBV6-1, the J gene TRBJ1-4; D remains unclear. Trimming shortened V by 2 bases and J by 4 bases, and 17 bases separated the two germline ends. The CDR3 spans 17 residues. Per germline, CDR1 MNHNS and CDR2 SASEGT. CDR3 amino acids: CASSELVMAEDNEKLFF. CDR3 nucleotide sequence: TGTGCCAGCAGTGAATTAGTTATGGCCGAGGATAATGAAAAACTGTTTTTT.

The chain links TRBV28 to TRBJ1-5, with a possible D match to TRBD1 (5 bases). Germline values: CDR1 MDHEN, CDR2 SYDVKM. CDR3 length: 17 amino acids. V dropped 4 bases and J dropped 4 bases, with 20 bases sitting between them. Written as DNA, the CDR3 is TGTGCCAGCAGTTATATTTGGGGCAGGGAGGAAAATCAGCCCCAGCATTTT. This codes for CASSYIWGREENQPQHF.

The gene calls are TRBV7-9 and TRBJ1-1; no definite D call. This CDR3 is 13 amino acids long. Deletions cut 2 bases from V and 5 bases from J, with 9 bases between. The V gene's germline CDR1 is SEHNR and CDR2 FQNEAQ (reference sequence). The CDR3 is CASSLPQDTEAFF. CDR3 DNA: TGTGCCAGCAGCTTACCGCAGGATACTGAAGCTTTCTTT.

The V call is TRBV5-1, the J call TRBJ2-5, with TRBD2 matching 14 bases. After removal of 4 bases from V and 1 base from J, the junction contained 6 bases not matched to a gene. Germline lookup yields CDR1 SGHRS and CDR2 YFSETQ. There are 17 residues in the CDR3. CDR3 sequence reads: CASSAGLAGVLQETQYF. The CDR3 bases are TGCGCCAGCAGCGCGGGACTAGCGGGGGTCCTCCAAGAGACCCAGTACTTC.

This clone was detected a few times. V usage is TRBV2 and J usage is TRBJ1-6; TRBD1 might be the D (5 bases). The CDR3 has 15 residues. The V gene's germline CDR1 is SNHLY and CDR2 FYNNEI. V was trimmed by 7 bases and J by 2 bases, leaving 12 bases between them. The CDR3 nucleotides read TGTGCCAGCATCTCAGGGACGCCCTATAATTCACCCCTCCACTTT. Amino acid sequence: CASISGTPYNSPLHF.

The chain has TRBV9 and TRBJ2-1; 8 nucleotides align to TRBD1. The J segment lost 5 bases and the V segment lost 4 bases, leaving 8 bases of the junction unmatched. The CDR3 contains 15 residues. The germline V gene encodes CDR1 SGDLS and CDR2 YYNGEE. The CDR3 DNA reads TGTGCCAGCAGCCTGACAGGGGAACCCCACAATGAGCAGTTCTTC. This sequence encodes CASSLTGEPHNEQFF.

The CDR3 DNA is TGTGCCAGCAGCCCGAGCGGCTCCTACGAGCAGTACTTC. It yields the protein CASSPSGSYEQYF. The V call is TRBV7-2, the J call TRBJ2-7; maybe TRBD2 (5 bases). CDR1 is SGHTA, CDR2 FQGNSA, per germline. V was trimmed by 5 bases and J by 0 bases, leaving 8 bases between them. This CDR3 is built from 13 residues.